Described below is a single T cell receptor (beta chain) sequence and its context. Sequence at one end of the junction differs from germline and may be a read error. This entry belongs to a study of blood T cells in healthy people across ages. The CDR3 is 15 residues long. The authors ran a second PCR of about 6 to 11 cycles using a sample-barcoded 5' primer and a J-beta primer mix. One entry per CDR3 protein results from TCRdb running MiXCR on the 5' RACE reads. The sample lists 1.5 million to 2 million distinct CDR3 sequences, roughly 30% seen once, with about 10% in the top ten. V is TRBV12-3 or TRBV12-4 and J is TRBJ2-1, with D possibly being TRBD1 (6 bases). This TCR was sampled from a woman in her 30s in good health. The source material was blood. The CDR3 DNA is TGTGCCGGCAGTTTAAGGGGGAGCTCCTACAATGAGCAGTTCTTC. Translating it yields CAGSLRGSSYNEQFF.